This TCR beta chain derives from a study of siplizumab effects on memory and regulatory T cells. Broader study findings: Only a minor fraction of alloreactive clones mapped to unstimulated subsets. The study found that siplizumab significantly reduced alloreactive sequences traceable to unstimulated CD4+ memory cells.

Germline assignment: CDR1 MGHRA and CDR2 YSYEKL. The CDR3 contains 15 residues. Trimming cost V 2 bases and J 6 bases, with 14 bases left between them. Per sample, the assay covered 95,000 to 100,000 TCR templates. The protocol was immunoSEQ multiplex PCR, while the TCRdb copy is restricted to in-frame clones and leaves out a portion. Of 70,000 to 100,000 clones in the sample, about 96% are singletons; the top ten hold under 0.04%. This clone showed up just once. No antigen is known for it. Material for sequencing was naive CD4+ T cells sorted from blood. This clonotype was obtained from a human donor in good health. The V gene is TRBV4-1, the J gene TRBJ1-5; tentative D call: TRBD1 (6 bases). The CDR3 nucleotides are TGCGCCAGCAGCCAACAGGGGTTCGGGAGTCAGCCCCAGCATTTT. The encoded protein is CASSQQGFGSQPQHF.